These 3 T cell receptor beta chains were all obtained from the same sample, sequenced in a study of T cell repertoires in cytomegalovirus infection. TCRdb reprocessed the reads via MiXCR and lists one record per CDR3 protein. The sample records over 100,000 distinct CDR3 sequences, around 28% being singletons. Antigens of these TCRs are unknown. The sample consisted of CD8+ T cells from cultured PBMCs, taken from culture after CMV antigen stimulation. These receptors originate from a human donor in good health (CMV status not recorded). Some clones in this sample may be carry-over from other donors' samples.

This clonotype appeared many times. J is TRBJ1-6 and V is TRBV24-1; TRBD1 matches at 7 bases. The CDR3 length is 15 residues. The germline V gene has CDR1 KGHDR and CDR2 SFDVKD. Trimming cost V 4 bases and J 6 bases; bases outside gene matches: 5. The CDR3 here is CATSDSGTANSPLHF. In DNA form, the CDR3 reads TGTGCCACCAGTGACTCCGGGACAGCTAATTCACCCCTCCACTTT.

V gene TRBV13 combines with J gene TRBJ2-1, with D possibly matching TRBD2 (5 bases). V dropped 3 bases and J dropped 4 bases, with 13 bases sitting between them. Germline V CDR1 and CDR2: PRHDT, FYEKMQ (reference sequence). The CDR3 is 15 residues long. CDR3 DNA: TGTGCCAGCAGCTTGAGGACTTTCGAATACAATGAGCAGTTCTTC. Translation gives CASSLRTFEYNEQFF.

The rearrangement uses TRBV20-1 and TRBJ2-7; 8 nucleotides agree with TRBD2. The ends lost 4 bases at V and 7 bases at J; junction bases unmatched: 9. Germline CDR1 reads DFQATT; CDR2 reads SNEGSKA (reference sequence). The length of the CDR3 is 13 residues. The CDR3 DNA reads TGCAGTGCTACTGGACTAGCCACGGGGGAGCAGTACTTC. Translated: CSATGLATGEQYF.